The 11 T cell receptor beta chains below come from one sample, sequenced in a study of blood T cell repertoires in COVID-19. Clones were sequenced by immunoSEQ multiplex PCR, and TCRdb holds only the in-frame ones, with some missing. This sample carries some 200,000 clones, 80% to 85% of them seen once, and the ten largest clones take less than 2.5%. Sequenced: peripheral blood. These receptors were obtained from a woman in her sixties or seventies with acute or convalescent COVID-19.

DNA of the CDR3: TGTGCCAGCTCACCCTCACCGCCGCAGTCCCGCCACAATGAGCAGTTCTTC. Protein: CASSPSPPQSRHNEQFF. The genes are TRBV18 and TRBJ2-1; no definite D call. CDR1 KGHSH and CDR2 LQKENI come from the germline V gene. V was cut by 3 bases and J by 5 bases, with 20 bases left in between. There are 17 residues in the CDR3.

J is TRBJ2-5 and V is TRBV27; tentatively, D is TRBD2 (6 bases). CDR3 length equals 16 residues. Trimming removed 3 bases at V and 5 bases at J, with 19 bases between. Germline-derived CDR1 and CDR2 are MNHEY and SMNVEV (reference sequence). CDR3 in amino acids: CASSLAPTRRLETQYF. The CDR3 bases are TGTGCCAGCAGTTTGGCCCCGACTAGACGGCTGGAGACCCAGTACTTC.

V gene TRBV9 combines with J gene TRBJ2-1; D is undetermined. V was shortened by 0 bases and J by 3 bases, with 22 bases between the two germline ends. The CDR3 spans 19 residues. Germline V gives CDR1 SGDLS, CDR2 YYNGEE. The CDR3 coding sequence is TGTGCCAGCAGCGTAGACCCAGCAAACCAGGCTCCCGTCTACAATGAGCAGTTCTTC. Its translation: CASSVDPANQAPVYNEQFF.

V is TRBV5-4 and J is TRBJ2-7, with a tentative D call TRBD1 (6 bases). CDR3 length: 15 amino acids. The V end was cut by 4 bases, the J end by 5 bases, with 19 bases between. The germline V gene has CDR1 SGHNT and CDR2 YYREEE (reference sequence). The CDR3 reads CASSPASGGFNEQYF. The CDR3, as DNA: TGTGCCAGCAGCCCGGCGTCTGGGGGCTTCAACGAGCAGTACTTC.

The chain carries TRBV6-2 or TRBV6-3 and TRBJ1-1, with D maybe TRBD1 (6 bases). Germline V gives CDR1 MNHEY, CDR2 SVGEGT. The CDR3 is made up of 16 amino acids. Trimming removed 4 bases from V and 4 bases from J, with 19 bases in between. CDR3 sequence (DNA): TGTGCCAGCAGTTCCCTCTTACAGAGGGGGAGCACTGAAGCTTTCTTT. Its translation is CASSSLLQRGSTEAFF.

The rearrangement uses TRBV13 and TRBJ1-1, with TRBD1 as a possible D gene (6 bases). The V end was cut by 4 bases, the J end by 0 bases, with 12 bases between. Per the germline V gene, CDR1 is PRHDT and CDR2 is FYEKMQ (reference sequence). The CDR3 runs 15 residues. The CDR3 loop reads CASSWGGGVNTEAFF. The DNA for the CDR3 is TGTGCCAGCAGCTGGGGAGGGGGTGTGAACACTGAAGCTTTCTTT.

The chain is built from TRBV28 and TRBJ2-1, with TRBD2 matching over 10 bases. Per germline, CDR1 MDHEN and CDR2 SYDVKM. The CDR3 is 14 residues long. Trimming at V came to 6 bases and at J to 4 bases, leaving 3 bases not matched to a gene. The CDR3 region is CASRPGLAYNEQFF. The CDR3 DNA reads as TGTGCCAGCAGACCGGGACTAGCGTACAATGAGCAGTTCTTC.

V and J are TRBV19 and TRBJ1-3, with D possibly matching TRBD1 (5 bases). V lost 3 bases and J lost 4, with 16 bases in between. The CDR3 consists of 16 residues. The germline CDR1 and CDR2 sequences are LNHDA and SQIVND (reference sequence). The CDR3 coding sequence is TGTGCCAGTAGTATGCCGGGACTAGGCCGGGGAAACACCATATATTTT. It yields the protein CASSMPGLGRGNTIYF.

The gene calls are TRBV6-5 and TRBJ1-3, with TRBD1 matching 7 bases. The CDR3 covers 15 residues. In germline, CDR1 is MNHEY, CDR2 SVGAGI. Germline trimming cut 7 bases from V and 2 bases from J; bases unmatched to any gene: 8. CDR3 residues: CASKGATGPGNTIYF. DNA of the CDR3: TGTGCCAGCAAGGGGGCGACAGGCCCTGGAAACACCATATATTTT.

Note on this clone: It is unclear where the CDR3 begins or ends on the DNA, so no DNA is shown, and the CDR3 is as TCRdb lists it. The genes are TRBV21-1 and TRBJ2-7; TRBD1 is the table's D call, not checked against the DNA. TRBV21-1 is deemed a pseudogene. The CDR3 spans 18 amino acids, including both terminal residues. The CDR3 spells CASSLPEVGTGNPTGQYF.

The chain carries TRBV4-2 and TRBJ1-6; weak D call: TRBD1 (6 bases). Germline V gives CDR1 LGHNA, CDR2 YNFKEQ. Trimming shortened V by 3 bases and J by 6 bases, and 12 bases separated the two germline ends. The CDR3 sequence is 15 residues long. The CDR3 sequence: CASSQNRALNSPLHF. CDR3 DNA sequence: TGTGCCAGCAGCCAGAACAGGGCCCTTAATTCACCCCTCCACTTT.